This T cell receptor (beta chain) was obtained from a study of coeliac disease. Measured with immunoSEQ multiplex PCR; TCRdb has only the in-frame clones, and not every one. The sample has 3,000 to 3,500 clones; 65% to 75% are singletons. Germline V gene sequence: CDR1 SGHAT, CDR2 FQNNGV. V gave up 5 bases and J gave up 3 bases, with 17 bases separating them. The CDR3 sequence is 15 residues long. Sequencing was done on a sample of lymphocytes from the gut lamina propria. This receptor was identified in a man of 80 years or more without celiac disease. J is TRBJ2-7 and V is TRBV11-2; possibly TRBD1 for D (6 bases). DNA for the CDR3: TGTGCCAGCAGCCCCCCCGGACAGAGGTACTACGAGCAGTACTTC. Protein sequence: CASSPPGQRYYEQYF.